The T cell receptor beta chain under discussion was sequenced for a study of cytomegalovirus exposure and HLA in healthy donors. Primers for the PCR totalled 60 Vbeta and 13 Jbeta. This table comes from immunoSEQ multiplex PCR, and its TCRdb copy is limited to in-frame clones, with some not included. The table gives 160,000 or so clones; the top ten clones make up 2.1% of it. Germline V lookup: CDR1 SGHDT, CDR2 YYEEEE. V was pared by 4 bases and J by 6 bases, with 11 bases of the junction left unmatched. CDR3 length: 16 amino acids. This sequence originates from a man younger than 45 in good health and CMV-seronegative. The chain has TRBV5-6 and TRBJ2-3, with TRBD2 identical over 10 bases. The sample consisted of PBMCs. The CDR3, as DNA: TGTGCCAGCAGCCCCCGTAAGGGTAGCGGGAGGGATACGCAGTATTTT. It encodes CASSPRKGSGRDTQYF.